This entry describes one TCR beta chain. Its antigen is unknown. These data come from a study of Tregs in tolerant kidney transplant recipients. Here immunoSEQ multiplex PCR was the method, and the copy in TCRdb shows in-frame clones only, minus some. In the table there are over 50,000 clones, about 86% of which are singletons. CDR1 is LNHDA, CDR2 SQIVND, per germline (reference sequence). The CDR3 loop spans 15 amino acids. Trimming removed 6 bases from V and 1 base from J; junction bases left unmatched: 5. Thawed PBMCs were FACS-sorted into unstimulated CD4+CD25+CD127- regulatory T cells, CD4+CD25- non-regulatory cells, CD4 and CD8 cells. Overall study findings and caveats: Activated donor B cell expansion appeared to reveal the most relevant donor-specific TCRbeta repertoire.

The material sequenced was CD4+ T cells from blood. This receptor was obtained from a human donor in good health. The V call is TRBV19, the J call TRBJ2-3, with 9 bases matching TRBD2. CDR3 bases: TGTGCCAGTAGGGAAGCGGGAGGAGGCACAGATACGCAGTATTTT. The encoded protein is CASREAGGGTDTQYF.